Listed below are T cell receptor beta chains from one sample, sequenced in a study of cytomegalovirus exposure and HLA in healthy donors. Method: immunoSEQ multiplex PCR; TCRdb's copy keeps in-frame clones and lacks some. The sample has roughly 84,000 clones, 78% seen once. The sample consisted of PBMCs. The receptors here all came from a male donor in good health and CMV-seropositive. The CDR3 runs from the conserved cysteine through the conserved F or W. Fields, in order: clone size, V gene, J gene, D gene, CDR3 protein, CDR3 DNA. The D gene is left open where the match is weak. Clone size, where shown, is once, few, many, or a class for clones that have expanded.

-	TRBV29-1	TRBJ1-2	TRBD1	CSVAGTGEVNYGYTF	TGCAGCGTGGCCGGGACAGGTGAAGTTAACTATGGCTACACCTTC
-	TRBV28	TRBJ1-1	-	CASSLRMPSGLVTEAFF	TGTGCCAGCAGTTTAAGGATGCCCTCCGGGTTGGTCACTGAAGCTTTCTTT
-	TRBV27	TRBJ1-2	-	CASSKLTAGDINYGYTF	TGTGCCAGCAGTAAGTTGACGGCAGGGGATATTAACTATGGCTACACCTTC
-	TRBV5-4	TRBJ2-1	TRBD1	CASRRPGTGCEQFF	TGTGCCAGCAGACGTCCCGGGACAGGGTGTGAGCAGTTCTTC
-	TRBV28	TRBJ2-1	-	CASSFPGSAYNEQFF	TGTGCCAGCAGTTTTCCCGGGTCTGCCTACAATGAGCAGTTCTTC
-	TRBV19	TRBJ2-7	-	CASSMLPRGYEQYF	TGTGCCAGTAGTATGCTTCCCAGAGGGTACGAGCAGTACTTC
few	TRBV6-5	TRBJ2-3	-	CASSSPGGTQYF	TGTGCCAGCAGTTCCCCAGGGGGGACGCAGTATTTT
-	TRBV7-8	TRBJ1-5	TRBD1	CASSAGTGGSNQPQHF	TGTGCCAGCAGCGCTGGGACAGGGGGGAGCAATCAGCCCCAGCATTTT
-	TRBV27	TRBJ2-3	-	CASSLREGPDTQYF	TGTGCCAGCAGTTTACGAGAGGGCCCAGATACGCAGTATTTT
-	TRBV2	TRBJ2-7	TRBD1	CASSQQGVEQYF	TGTGCCAGCAGTCAACAGGGGGTCGAGCAGTACTTC
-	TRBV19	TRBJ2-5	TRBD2	CASSPRTSQETQYF	TGTGCCAGTAGTCCCCGGACTAGTCAAGAGACCCAGTACTTC
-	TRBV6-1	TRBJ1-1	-	CASSPSGAGRPEAFF	TGTGCCAGCAGCCCATCAGGAGCGGGGAGGCCTGAAGCTTTCTTT
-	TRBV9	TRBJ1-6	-	CASSTRSGVTNSPLHF	TGTGCCAGCAGCACCCGATCAGGGGTGACCAATTCACCCCTCCACTTT
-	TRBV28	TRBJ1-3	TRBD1	CASNSGGSGNTIYF	TGTGCCAGCAATTCAGGGGGTTCTGGAAACACCATATATTTT
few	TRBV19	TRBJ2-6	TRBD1	CASRTGLPGANVLTF	TGTGCCAGTAGGACAGGGCTTCCCGGGGCCAACGTCCTGACTTTC
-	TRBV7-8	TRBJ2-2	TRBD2	CASSKLAGGPTGELFF	TGTGCCAGCAGCAAACTAGCGGGAGGACCCACCGGGGAGCTGTTTTTT
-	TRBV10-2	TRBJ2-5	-	CASSESPSEREQYF	TGCGCCAGCAGTGAGTCACCCTCCGAAAGGGAGCAGTACTTC
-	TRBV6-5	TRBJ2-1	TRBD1	CASSLFGTGGLNEQFF	TGTGCCAGCAGTTTATTCGGGACAGGGGGTTTGAATGAGCAGTTCTTC
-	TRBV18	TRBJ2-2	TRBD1	CASSPSGTGTNTGELFF	TGTGCCAGCTCACCGTCCGGGACAGGGACGAACACCGGGGAGCTGTTTTTT
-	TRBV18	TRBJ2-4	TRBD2	CASSPLQSLAGAFKNIQYF	TGTGCCAGCTCACCGCTCCAATCTCTAGCGGGAGCGTTCAAAAACATTCAGTACTTC
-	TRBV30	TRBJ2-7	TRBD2	CAWSVDRTSRRTGEQYF	TGTGCCTGGAGTGTAGATAGGACTAGCAGGAGGACGGGCGAGCAGTACTTC
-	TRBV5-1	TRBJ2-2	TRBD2	CASSLNPGGDTGELFF	TGCGCCAGCAGCTTGAATCCGGGAGGTGACACCGGGGAGCTGTTTTTT
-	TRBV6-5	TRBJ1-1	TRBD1	CASSTTQGAGTEAFF	TGTGCCAGCAGTACAACCCAGGGGGCCGGGACTGAAGCTTTCTTT
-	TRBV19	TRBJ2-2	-	CASTRSAGELFF	TGTGCCAGTACCCGATCGGCCGGGGAGCTGTTTTTT
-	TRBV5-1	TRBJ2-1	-	CASRWSGSYNEQFF	TGCGCCAGCAGATGGTCCGGCTCCTACAATGAGCAGTTCTTC
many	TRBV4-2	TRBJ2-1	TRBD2	CASSQEYGGGNNEQFF	TGTGCCAGCAGCCAAGAATACGGGGGGGGGAACAATGAGCAGTTCTTC
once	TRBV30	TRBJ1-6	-	CAYNRESYYSPLHF	TGTGCCTACAACAGGGAAAGTTATTATTCACCCCTCCACTTT
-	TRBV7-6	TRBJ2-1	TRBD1	CASSLAGGTGAYNEQFF	TGTGCCAGCAGCTTAGCGGGCGGTACAGGGGCCTACAATGAGCAGTTCTTC
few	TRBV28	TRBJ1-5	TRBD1	CASSTGQGDQPQHF	TGTGCCAGCAGTACCGGACAGGGCGATCAGCCCCAGCATTTT
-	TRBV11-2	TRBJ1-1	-	CASSLYDPGTEAFF	TGTGCCAGCAGCTTGTACGATCCAGGCACTGAAGCTTTCTTT
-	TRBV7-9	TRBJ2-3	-	CASSSGTFTDTQYF	TGTGCCAGCAGCTCCGGGACATTCACAGATACGCAGTATTTT
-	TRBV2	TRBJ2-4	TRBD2	CASSRDGWTSGKNIQYF	TGTGCCAGCAGCAGGGACGGATGGACTAGCGGGAAAAACATTCAGTACTTC
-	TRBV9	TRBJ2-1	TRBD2	CASSGSGRNEQFF	TGTGCCAGCAGCGGTAGCGGGCGCAATGAGCAGTTCTTC
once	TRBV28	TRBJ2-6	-	CASRTWSSGANVLTF	TGTGCCAGCAGGACGTGGAGCTCTGGGGCCAACGTCCTGACTTTC
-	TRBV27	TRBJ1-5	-	CASSFTGPSNQPQHF	TGTGCCAGCAGTTTTACAGGACCTAGCAATCAGCCCCAGCATTTT
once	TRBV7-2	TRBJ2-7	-	CASSPHGVGPLSYEQYF	TGTGCCAGCAGCCCTCATGGAGTGGGGCCCCTCAGCTACGAGCAGTACTTC
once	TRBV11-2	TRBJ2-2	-	CASSLQSANTGELFF	TGTGCCAGCAGCTTACAGAGCGCGAACACCGGGGAGCTGTTTTTT
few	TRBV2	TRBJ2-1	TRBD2	CASSVAGGNNNEQFF	TGTGCCAGCAGTGTAGCGGGAGGGAACAACAATGAGCAGTTCTTC
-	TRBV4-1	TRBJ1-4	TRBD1	CASSPGWGQTVEKLFF	TGCGCCAGCAGCCCCGGGTGGGGACAGACGGTTGAAAAACTGTTTTTT
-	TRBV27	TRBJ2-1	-	CASSFGRGYEQFF	TGTGCCAGCAGTTTTGGAAGGGGGTATGAGCAGTTCTTC
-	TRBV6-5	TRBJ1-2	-	CASSYDRNYGYTF	TGTGCCAGCAGTTACGACAGAAATTATGGCTACACCTTC
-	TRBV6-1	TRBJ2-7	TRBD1	CASRRGTGVTYEQYF	TGTGCCAGCAGGAGGGGGACAGGGGTAACCTACGAGCAGTACTTC
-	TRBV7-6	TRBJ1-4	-	CASSLATGEKLFF	TGTGCCAGCAGCTTAGCGACAGGTGAAAAACTGTTTTTT
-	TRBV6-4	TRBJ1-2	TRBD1	CASSAGQYYGYTF	TGTGCCAGCAGTGCGGGACAGTACTATGGCTACACCTTC
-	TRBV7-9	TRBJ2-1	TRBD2	CASSGILAGDSYNEQFF	TGTGCCAGCAGCGGGATTCTAGCGGGAGATTCCTACAATGAGCAGTTCTTC
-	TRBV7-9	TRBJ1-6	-	CASSFFLRGSSPLHF	TGTGCCAGCAGTTTTTTTCTTCGCGGGAGTTCACCCCTCCACTTT
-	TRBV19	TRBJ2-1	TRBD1	CASSPGTGFNEQFF	TGTGCCAGTAGCCCCGGGACAGGGTTTAATGAGCAGTTCTTC
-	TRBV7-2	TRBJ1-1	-	CASSSNLGQKNTEAFF	TGTGCCAGCAGCTCCAACTTGGGACAAAAGAACACTGAAGCTTTCTTT
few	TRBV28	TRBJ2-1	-	CASSFRNEQFF	TGTGCCAGCAGTTTCCGGAATGAGCAGTTCTTC
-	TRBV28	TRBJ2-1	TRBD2	CASSLLAGSNNEQFF	TGTGCCAGCAGCCTCCTAGCGGGAAGTAACAATGAGCAGTTCTTC
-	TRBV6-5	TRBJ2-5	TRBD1	CASSWGQLGQGTQYF	TGTGCCAGCAGTTGGGGACAGCTTGGCCAAGGGACCCAGTACTTC
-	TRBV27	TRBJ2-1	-	CASSSQGFGEQFF	TGTGCCAGCAGTTCGCAGGGATTCGGTGAGCAGTTCTTC
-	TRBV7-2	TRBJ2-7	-	CASSLDYNSYEQYF	TGTGCCAGCAGCTTAGACTACAACTCCTACGAGCAGTACTTC
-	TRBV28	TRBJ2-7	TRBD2	CASSAYTSPGGGGSYEQYF	TGTGCCAGCAGTGCATATACGTCCCCGGGAGGGGGGGGCTCCTACGAGCAGTACTTC
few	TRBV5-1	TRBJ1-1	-	CASSLGREAFF	TGCGCCAGCAGCTTGGGCAGGGAAGCTTTCTTT
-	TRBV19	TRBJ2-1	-	CASSLVNRDPEQFF	TGTGCCAGTAGTCTCGTGAACAGGGACCCTGAGCAGTTCTTC
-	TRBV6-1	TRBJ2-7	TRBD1	CASSDIGESTGRNEQYF	TGTGCCAGCAGTGATATCGGGGAATCGACAGGGAGAAACGAGCAGTACTTC